The next 21 T cell receptor beta chains were all read from a single sample in a study of blood T cell repertoires in COVID-19. Clones were sequenced by immunoSEQ multiplex PCR, and TCRdb holds only the in-frame ones, with some missing. This table has about 340,000 clones, around four fifths appearing once. Sequenced input: peripheral blood. Receptors were obtained from a man aged 25-45 years with active or convalescent COVID-19.

This clone has a single count. The rearrangement links TRBV12-3 or TRBV12-4 to TRBJ1-2; perhaps TRBD1 as D (5 bases). The CDR3 runs 12 residues. The ends were cut back, 3 bases at V and 7 bases at J, with 9 bases in the middle. CDR3 bases: TGTGCCAGCAGTTTTGGGGGGGGTGGCTACACCTTC. Protein product: CASSFGGGGYTF.

V gene TRBV5-4 combines with J gene TRBJ2-1, with TRBD2 matching 8 bases. Trimming removed 0 bases from V and 6 bases from J; junction bases left unmatched: 11. The CDR3 has 17 amino acids. Germline lookup yields CDR1 SGHNT and CDR2 YYREEE (reference sequence). The CDR3 is CASSLVSGGPGVNEQFF. The CDR3 DNA sequence: TGTGCCAGCAGCTTGGTATCGGGAGGGCCGGGTGTCAATGAGCAGTTCTTC.

The chain links TRBV2 to TRBJ2-7; 8 bases match TRBD2. V shed 6 bases and J 3 bases; nucleotides not matched to a gene: 7. Germline CDR1 and CDR2: SNHLY and FYNNEI. The CDR3 is made up of 14 amino acids. CDR3 protein: CASRIGRVGYEQYF. The CDR3 nucleotides read TGTGCCAGCAGAATCGGGAGGGTCGGCTACGAGCAGTACTTC.

The chain couples TRBV11-3 to TRBJ1-1; no reliable D call. Deletions cut 1 base from V and 1 base from J, with 4 bases between. This CDR3 has 13 residues. Looked up from germline, CDR1 is SGHNT and CDR2 is YENEEA. As DNA, the CDR3 is TGTGCCAGCAGCTTAGTCAGGAACACTGAAGCTTTCTTT. This codes for CASSLVRNTEAFF.

Here the CDR3 reads CASSPAPRQGRGTDTQYF. CDR3 nucleotides: TGTGCCAGCAGTCCCGCCCCTCGACAGGGAAGAGGGACAGATACGCAGTATTTT. The genes are TRBV27 and TRBJ2-3; 7 bases are a match to TRBD1. Germline-derived CDR1 and CDR2 are MNHEY and SMNVEV (reference sequence). CDR3 length: 18 amino acids. V lost 5 bases, J lost 3 bases, and 17 bases stayed unmatched.

This chain links TRBV6-2 or TRBV6-3 with TRBJ2-1; TRBD2 agrees at 8 bases. This CDR3 is built from 16 residues. Germline V gives CDR1 MNHEY, CDR2 SVGEGT. The V and J ends lost 4 bases and 0 bases, in that order; junction bases with no gene match: 5. CDR3 sequence reads: CASSSLGGGSYNEQFF. As DNA, the CDR3 is TGTGCCAGCAGTTCCCTCGGGGGGGGCTCCTACAATGAGCAGTTCTTC.

The DNA of the CDR3 is TGTGCCAGCAGCCTAGGGACAGGGTTAGGTGAAAAACTGTTTTTT. It yields the protein CASSLGTGLGEKLFF. The rearrangement uses TRBV6-5 and TRBJ1-4, with 9 positions matching TRBD1. The CDR3 contains 15 residues. J lost 7 bases, V lost 6 bases, and 9 bases had no gene match. From germline, CDR1 is MNHEY and CDR2 SVGAGI.

V gene TRBV24-1 combines with J gene TRBJ2-1, with a possible D match to TRBD2 (5 bases). This CDR3 spans 16 amino acids. Germline V lookup: CDR1 KGHDR, CDR2 SFDVKD. Trimming shortened V by 5 bases and J by 9 bases, and 22 bases separated the two germline ends. The CDR3 sequence is CATSGPLAPSGSEQFF. Here the CDR3 DNA reads TGTGCCACCAGTGGGCCCCTAGCCCCATCGGGGAGTGAGCAGTTCTTC.

The chain carries TRBV7-2 and TRBJ1-3; weak D call: TRBD1 (6 bases). The CDR3 covers 15 residues. The germline gives CDR1 SGHTA, CDR2 FQGNSA. V gave up 3 bases and J gave up 0 bases, with 9 bases separating them. The CDR3, as DNA: TGTGCCAGCAGCTTGGGGGCGACCTCTGGAAACACCATATATTTT. This sequence encodes CASSLGATSGNTIYF.

The V call is TRBV15, the J call TRBJ1-4; the D gene is possibly TRBD1 (6 bases). The V and J ends lost 6 bases and 5 bases respectively, with 25 bases between them. Germline CDR1 is LNHNV and CDR2 is YYDKDF (reference sequence). The CDR3 sequence is 18 residues long. The CDR3 sequence: CATSRGAHTGPENEKLFF. The CDR3, as DNA: TGTGCCACCAGTCGGGGGGCACATACCGGACCAGAAAATGAAAAACTGTTTTTT.

Of note for this clone: At one boundary the junction diverges from the germline segment, which might be a read error. The gene calls are TRBV9 and TRBJ1-4; D unresolved. This CDR3 has 15 amino acids. Germline V CDR1 and CDR2: SGDLS, YYNGEE. This CDR3 is CASSVGLATNEKLFF. As DNA, the CDR3 is TGTGCCAGCAGCGTAGGCCTAGCAACAAATGAAAAACTGTTTTTT.

The chain joins TRBV27 to TRBJ1-6, with TRBD1 matching over 7 bases. The CDR3 length is 14 residues. From germline, CDR1 is MNHEY and CDR2 SMNVEV (reference sequence). Unmatched junction bases numbered 4, after V lost 2 bases and J lost 9 bases. CDR3 sequence reads: CASSLDREISPLHF. CDR3 DNA sequence: TGTGCCAGCAGTTTAGACAGGGAGATTTCACCCCTCCACTTT.

The chain couples TRBV19 to TRBJ2-3; TRBD1 might be the D (5 bases). V lost 1 base to trimming and J lost 2 bases, with 22 bases between them. Germline CDR1 LNHDA, CDR2 SQIVND (reference sequence). The CDR3 covers 19 residues. CDR3: CASSIGPYRSRKHTDTQYF. The CDR3, as DNA: TGTGCCAGTAGTATAGGTCCCTACAGGAGTAGGAAACACACAGATACGCAGTATTTT.

V usage is TRBV10-3 and J usage is TRBJ1-2, with 8 nucleotides matching TRBD1. This CDR3 has 12 residues. Germline CDR1 ENHRY, CDR2 SYGVKD. Losses at the gene ends were 4 bases for V and 8 bases for J; bases not matched to a gene: 3. CDR3 sequence reads: CAISGQGIGYTF. In DNA form, the CDR3 reads TGTGCCATCAGTGGACAGGGGATAGGCTACACCTTC.

The J gene is TRBJ2-6, the V gene TRBV5-1, with TRBD1 matching over 9 bases. Germline CDR1 reads SGHRS; CDR2 reads YFSETQ. V lost 7 bases to trimming and J lost 0 bases; unmatched junction nucleotides: 11. This CDR3 has 18 amino acids. CDR3 loop: CASRTSGQGFSGANVLTF. The CDR3 DNA reads TGCGCCAGCCGTACTTCGGGACAGGGCTTCTCTGGGGCCAACGTCCTGACTTTC.

The chain carries TRBV9 and TRBJ2-7; 10 nucleotides agree with TRBD2. Germline trimming cut 3 bases from V and 4 bases from J; bases unmatched to any gene: 7. Germline V gene lookup returns CDR1 SGDLS and CDR2 YYNGEE. The CDR3 runs 15 residues. The DNA of the CDR3 is TGTGCCAGCAGCGCCGAAGGAGCGGGAGGGTACGAGCAGTACTTC. Translation gives CASSAEGAGGYEQYF.

The chain combines TRBV7-9 with TRBJ1-5; possibly TRBD1 for D (5 bases). Germline values: CDR1 SEHNR, CDR2 FQNEAQ (reference sequence). The germline V and J ends were trimmed by 5 bases and 12 bases, with 14 bases remaining between them. The CDR3 loop spans 12 amino acids. This CDR3 is CASSHGEGRQHF. As DNA, the CDR3 is TGTGCCAGCAGCCATGGGGAGGGACGCCAGCATTTT.

V gene TRBV3-1 (or the pseudogene TRBV3-2) combines with J gene TRBJ2-1; 8 bases align to TRBD2. J was trimmed by 3 bases and V by 2 bases; bases with no gene match: 6. In germline, CDR1 is LGHDT, CDR2 YNNKEL (reference sequence). The CDR3 is made up of 16 amino acids. The CDR3 DNA reads TGTGCCAGCAGCCAACAACTAGCGGAACTCTACAATGAGCAGTTCTTC. Its translation: CASSQQLAELYNEQFF.

The rearrangement joins TRBV24-1 to TRBJ2-5; D is perhaps TRBD1 (5 bases). With 9 bases removed from V and 3 bases from J, the gap between germline ends came to 16 bases. CDR1 and CDR2 (germline): KGHDR, SFDVKD. CDR3 length: 14 residues. CDR3 DNA: TGTGCCACCCCTGGGGCAGGTAATAAAGAGACCCAGTACTTC. Its translation: CATPGAGNKETQYF.

The CDR3 loop reads CASSLVQDSEAFF. The CDR3 nucleotides read TGCGCCAGCAGCTTGGTCCAGGACTCAGAAGCTTTCTTT. The chain couples TRBV5-1 to TRBJ1-1; D ambiguous. The V gene's germline CDR1 is SGHRS and CDR2 YFSETQ. The CDR3 runs to 13 residues. Trimming left V 0 bases short and J 8 bases short, with 11 bases between.

This chain uses TRBV12-3 or TRBV12-4 with TRBJ2-5, with a possible D match to TRBD2 (6 bases). Trimming removed 2 bases from V and 3 bases from J, with 7 bases in between. This CDR3 has 13 amino acids. The CDR3 DNA reads TGTGCCAGCAGTTTATCGGGGGAAGAGACCCAGTACTTC. Translated: CASSLSGEETQYF.